A single sample is the source of the 5 T cell receptor beta chains below, sequenced in a study of blood T cell repertoires in COVID-19. Libraries were prepared by immunoSEQ multiplex PCR; TCRdb keeps only in-frame clonotypes and omits some of them. Of about 170,000 clones detected, over 75% appear once; the ten largest clones hold about 1.2%. Sequences were obtained from peripheral blood. All receptors derive from a man aged 60 to 75 who had recovered from COVID-19.

The chain joins TRBV19 to TRBJ2-5, with 10 nucleotides matching TRBD1. CDR3 length: 16 amino acids. Germline assignment: CDR1 LNHDA and CDR2 SQIVND (reference sequence). J lost 5 bases, V lost 7 bases, and 13 bases had no gene match. This CDR3 is CASTPRQGAGTETQYF. In nucleotides, the CDR3 is TGTGCCAGTACCCCGAGACAGGGGGCAGGAACTGAGACCCAGTACTTC.

The V gene is TRBV6-5, the J gene TRBJ2-3; 8 bases fit TRBD2. CDR3 length: 14 residues. From germline, CDR1 is MNHEY and CDR2 SVGAGI. Trimming removed 6 bases from V and 5 bases from J; junction bases left unmatched: 7. Written as DNA, the CDR3 is TGTGCCAGCAGCCCGGGACTAGTGATAGATACGCAGTATTTT. Translated: CASSPGLVIDTQYF.

A remark on this clone: One end of the junction fails to match germline, which may point to a read error. The chain uses TRBV30 and TRBJ1-4; D gene uncertain. This CDR3 comprises 11 residues. Germline V gene data show CDR1 as GTSNPN and CDR2 as SVGIG (reference sequence). CDR3 residues: CAWSAGSGRRF. The CDR3 DNA reads TGTGCCTGGAGTGCGGGGAGCGGAAGGAGATTT.

The rearrangement links TRBV27 to TRBJ2-2; D unresolved. Trimming shortened V by 3 bases and J by 0 bases, and 11 bases separated the two germline ends. CDR3 size: 16 residues. Germline CDR1 is MNHEY and CDR2 is SMNVEV (reference sequence). The CDR3 reads CASSLLAGANTGELFF. CDR3 DNA: TGTGCCAGCAGTTTGTTGGCCGGAGCGAACACCGGGGAGCTGTTTTTT.

The chain uses TRBV7-2 and TRBJ1-6; the D is unclear. This CDR3 region has 15 residues. Germline V gene sequence: CDR1 SGHTA, CDR2 FQGNSA. V was trimmed by 1 base and J by 14 bases, leaving 18 bases between them. CDR3 nucleotide sequence: TGTGCCAGCAGCTTAGAGTCCTACTCAATATCATCCCTCCACTTT. Residues: CASSLESYSISSLHF.